These T cell receptor beta chains were read from a single sample in a study of shared T cell receptors in the human thymus. Clones were read by immunoSEQ multiplex PCR, and TCRdb kept only the in-frame ones, dropping some. The sample gives over 65,000 clones, roughly 95% of which show up once; about 0.033% is in the top ten. Sequencing used thymocytes. The receptors were sampled from a human donor. The CDR3 runs from the conserved cysteine through the conserved F or W. The D gene is left open where the match is weak. Part of the rows lack a size; the others show once, few, many or a class for expanded clones.

j_call: TRBJ1-2
clone_size: -
v_call: TRBV5-1
d_call: TRBD1
cdr3_nt: TGCGCCAGCAGCCGAGGACAGGGTGTCTATGGCTACACCTTC
cdr3_aa: CASSRGQGVYGYTF

j_call: TRBJ2-5
clone_size: few
v_call: TRBV5-1
d_call: TRBD2
cdr3_nt: TGCGCCAGCAGCTATACTAGCGGGGGGGCCAAAGAGACCCAGTACTTC
cdr3_aa: CASSYTSGGAKETQYF

j_call: TRBJ1-1
clone_size: -
v_call: TRBV11-1
d_call: -
cdr3_nt: TGTGCCAGCAGCTTAGATGGGGACTTGAACACTGAAGCTTTCTTT
cdr3_aa: CASSLDGDLNTEAFF

j_call: TRBJ1-2
clone_size: -
v_call: TRBV5-4
d_call: -
cdr3_nt: TGTGCCAGCAGCATCCTGTCGGGACAACCTTTAGTCTATGGCTACACCTTC
cdr3_aa: CASSILSGQPLVYGYTF

j_call: TRBJ2-7
clone_size: once
v_call: TRBV10-3
d_call: -
cdr3_nt: TGTGCCATCAGCCACCTGTCACCCTCCAGCTCCTACGAGCAGTACTTC
cdr3_aa: CAISHLSPSSSYEQYF

j_call: TRBJ2-7
clone_size: -
v_call: TRBV18
d_call: -
cdr3_nt: TGTGCCAGCTCACCTCACAGGGTAGGGCAGTACTTC
cdr3_aa: CASSPHRVGQYF

j_call: TRBJ1-2
clone_size: -
v_call: TRBV4-2
d_call: -
cdr3_nt: TGTGCCAGCAGCTTACCGGGACACGGGGATGGCTATGGCTACACCTTC
cdr3_aa: CASSLPGHGDGYGYTF

j_call: TRBJ2-5
clone_size: once
v_call: TRBV11-2
d_call: TRBD1
cdr3_nt: TGTGCCAGCAGCTTAGATCCCGGGACAGGGGCCTTAACCTCGGAGACCCAGTACTTC
cdr3_aa: CASSLDPGTGALTSETQYF

j_call: TRBJ1-2
clone_size: -
v_call: TRBV6-6
d_call: -
cdr3_nt: TGTGCCAGCAAGGAAAAAGATTATGGCTACACCTTC
cdr3_aa: CASKEKDYGYTF

j_call: TRBJ1-5
clone_size: -
v_call: TRBV6-1
d_call: -
cdr3_nt: TGTGCCAGCAGTGCCCCAAGAGACAATCAGCCCCAGCATTTT
cdr3_aa: CASSAPRDNQPQHF

j_call: TRBJ2-1
clone_size: -
v_call: TRBV7-2
d_call: TRBD2
cdr3_nt: TGTGCCAGCAGCTTAGTCCGGGGGGGGCCTTTAGCTGAGCAGTTCTTC
cdr3_aa: CASSLVRGGPLAEQFF

j_call: TRBJ1-2
clone_size: -
v_call: TRBV2
d_call: -
cdr3_nt: TGTGCCAGCAGCGGGAGGGAGGCCAGGTCTAACTATGGCTACACCTTC
cdr3_aa: CASSGREARSNYGYTF

j_call: TRBJ2-5
clone_size: -
v_call: TRBV29-1
d_call: TRBD2
cdr3_nt: TGCAGCGTTGAAGGACTAGCGGGGGGAAAGGGAGAGACCCAGTACTTC
cdr3_aa: CSVEGLAGGKGETQYF

j_call: TRBJ1-2
clone_size: -
v_call: TRBV28
d_call: -
cdr3_nt: TGTGCCAGCAGTTTTCTGCAGGGCTCGAATAACTATGGCTACACCTTC
cdr3_aa: CASSFLQGSNNYGYTF

j_call: TRBJ1-2
clone_size: -
v_call: TRBV4-1
d_call: -
cdr3_nt: TGCGCCAGCAGCCATGAAAATGGCTACACCTTC
cdr3_aa: CASSHENGYTF

j_call: TRBJ2-1
clone_size: -
v_call: TRBV5-4
d_call: -
cdr3_nt: TGTGCCAGCAGCAACCTGACCGTGGGGAGGCATAGCTCCTACAATGAGCAGTTCTTC
cdr3_aa: CASSNLTVGRHSSYNEQFF

j_call: TRBJ2-7
clone_size: -
v_call: TRBV7-2
d_call: -
cdr3_nt: TGTGCCAGCAGCTTGGACTTTTCTCTGGGGGCCTACGAGCAGTACTTC
cdr3_aa: CASSLDFSLGAYEQYF

j_call: TRBJ1-1
clone_size: -
v_call: TRBV4-1
d_call: TRBD1
cdr3_nt: TGCGCCAGCAGCCCACCCCCCCCGGGTCACAGGGGGATGAACACTGAAGCTTTCTTT
cdr3_aa: CASSPPPPGHRGMNTEAFF

j_call: TRBJ2-1
clone_size: -
v_call: TRBV7-8
d_call: -
cdr3_nt: TGTGCCAGCAGCTACATACAGGGAGGCTCCTACAATGAGCAGTTCTTC
cdr3_aa: CASSYIQGGSYNEQFF

j_call: TRBJ2-2
clone_size: -
v_call: TRBV7-3
d_call: TRBD1
cdr3_nt: TGTGCCAGCGGGCCAGGGGGCACCGGGGAGCTGTTTTTT
cdr3_aa: CASGPGGTGELFF

j_call: TRBJ1-2
clone_size: -
v_call: TRBV18
d_call: TRBD1
cdr3_nt: TGTGCCAGAACCTGTACAGGGGTCCTTGCCTCCTATGGCTACACCTTC
cdr3_aa: CARTCTGVLASYGYTF

j_call: TRBJ1-1
clone_size: -
v_call: TRBV7-2
d_call: TRBD1
cdr3_nt: TGTGCCAGCAGCTATCCAATGGTGGACAGGTCCAATGAAGCTTTCTTT
cdr3_aa: CASSYPMVDRSNEAFF

j_call: TRBJ1-5
clone_size: -
v_call: TRBV27
d_call: -
cdr3_nt: TGTGCCAGCAGTTTATCCCCCCTTACCAGACAGGCTCCGCAGCCCCAGCATTTT
cdr3_aa: CASSLSPLTRQAPQPQHF

j_call: TRBJ2-3
clone_size: -
v_call: TRBV7-2
d_call: -
cdr3_nt: TGTGCCGTACGACTAGAAGGGGGCACAGATACGCAGTATTTT
cdr3_aa: CAVRLEGGTDTQYF

j_call: TRBJ2-5
clone_size: -
v_call: TRBV19
d_call: TRBD1
cdr3_nt: TGTGCCAGTAGTATCGACAGGGTAAGCGAGACCCAGTACTTC
cdr3_aa: CASSIDRVSETQYF

j_call: TRBJ1-2
clone_size: -
v_call: TRBV28
d_call: -
cdr3_nt: TGTGCCAGCGCCAATGGTGGCAACTATGGCTACACCTTC
cdr3_aa: CASANGGNYGYTF

j_call: TRBJ2-7
clone_size: -
v_call: TRBV5-1
d_call: TRBD1
cdr3_nt: TGCGCCAGCAGCTTGGAAAACAGGGACAGACTCTACGAGCAGTACTTC
cdr3_aa: CASSLENRDRLYEQYF

j_call: TRBJ2-4
clone_size: once
v_call: TRBV5-6
d_call: TRBD1
cdr3_nt: TGTGCCAGCAGACGACTACAGGGGTATGGAAACATTCAGTACTTC
cdr3_aa: CASRRLQGYGNIQYF

j_call: TRBJ2-2
clone_size: once
v_call: TRBV29-1
d_call: TRBD1
cdr3_nt: TGCAGCGTTGACAGACCGGGACAGGGGCGGGCGGAGCTGTTTTTT
cdr3_aa: CSVDRPGQGRAELFF

j_call: TRBJ1-6
clone_size: -
v_call: TRBV5-4
d_call: -
cdr3_nt: TGTGCCAGCAGCTTTTTAAGCCTAGCTTATAATTCACCCCTCCACTTT
cdr3_aa: CASSFLSLAYNSPLHF

j_call: TRBJ1-5
clone_size: -
v_call: TRBV7-8
d_call: -
cdr3_nt: TGTGCCAGCAGTTTTGGAAGAGGGGGCAATCAGCCCCAGCATTTT
cdr3_aa: CASSFGRGGNQPQHF

j_call: TRBJ1-1
clone_size: -
v_call: TRBV6-5
d_call: TRBD1
cdr3_nt: TGTGCCAGCAGTCCCGACAGGGAGTCTGAAGCTTTCTTT
cdr3_aa: CASSPDRESEAFF

j_call: TRBJ2-7
clone_size: -
v_call: TRBV7-8
d_call: TRBD1
cdr3_nt: TGTGCCAGCAGCTTAAAATCCTGGTACGGCAGGGGGCCCCCACTGTCCTACGAGCAGTACTTC
cdr3_aa: CASSLKSWYGRGPPLSYEQYF